These 24 T cell receptor beta chains came from one sample sequenced in a study of shared clonotypes between healthy human individuals. The data were produced by immunoSEQ multiplex PCR, yet TCRdb's version contains in-frame clones alone and is incomplete. The sample lists approximately 1.1 million clones, around 78% seen once, with under 0.65% in the top ten. The source material was memory CD4+ T cells from PBMCs. Subset here: CD45RA-negative fraction. These receptors came from a man between 18 and 35 years old in good health. Some clones in this sample may be carry-over from other donors' samples.

In the case of this clone: The same CDR3 can be traced to other DNA sequences in this sample. The chain has TRBV5-1 and TRBJ1-5; D unclear. The ends were cut back, 4 bases at V and 0 bases at J, with 5 bases in the middle. This CDR3 region has 13 residues. CDR1 SGHRS and CDR2 YFSETQ come from the germline V gene. The CDR3 coding sequence is TGCGCCAGCAGCCCTGATAGCAATCAGCCCCAGCATTTT. It yields the protein CASSPDSNQPQHF.

This clone was observed at least ten times. The rearrangement joins TRBV4-3 to TRBJ2-6, with unresolved D. Germline CDR1 reads LGHNA; CDR2 reads YSLEER. V lost 0 bases and J lost 12, with 12 bases in between. This CDR3 is built from 14 residues. The CDR3 is CASSQETRVAVLTF. The CDR3 nucleotides are TGCGCCAGCAGCCAAGAGACAAGGGTAGCCGTCCTGACTTTC.

The rearrangement joins TRBV25-1 to TRBJ2-7; D possibly corresponds to TRBD2 (7 bases). Trimming removed 2 bases from V and 11 bases from J, with 13 bases in between. This CDR3 is built from 12 residues. The V gene's germline CDR1 is MGHDK and CDR2 SYGVNS. The DNA for the CDR3 is TGTGCCAGCAGTGAACCCCAGGGGAGGGAGTACTTC. This gives the protein CASSEPQGREYF.

The J gene is TRBJ1-5, the V gene TRBV27; 9 bases match TRBD1. Per germline, CDR1 MNHEY and CDR2 SMNVEV (reference sequence). V was clipped by 6 bases and J by 6 bases; unmatched bases: 12. This CDR3 comprises 16 residues. The CDR3 loop is CASSSRGQGPRQPQHF. The CDR3 coding sequence is TGTGCCAGCAGCTCAAGGGGACAGGGACCACGTCAGCCCCAGCATTTT.

J is TRBJ2-6 and V is TRBV27; no reliable D call. V gave up 0 bases and J gave up 1 base, with 7 bases separating them. Germline V gene sequence: CDR1 MNHEY, CDR2 SMNVEV (reference sequence). The CDR3 runs to 16 residues. The CDR3 spells CASSLSEMSGANVLTF. The CDR3 bases are TGTGCCAGCAGTTTATCGGAAATGTCTGGGGCCAACGTCCTGACTTTC.

This chain joins TRBV10-3 and TRBJ1-5, with D possibly TRBD1 on 6 matching bases. Trimming removed 6 bases from V and 6 bases from J, with 18 bases in between. Germline V CDR1 and CDR2: ENHRY, SYGVKD. This CDR3 is 15 amino acids long. The CDR3 nucleotides are TGTGCCATCAGGGCCGCGGGCGGGGGCATTCAGCCCCAGCATTTT. It yields the protein CAIRAAGGGIQPQHF.

This clone turned up a few times. The chain carries TRBV30 and TRBJ1-1; D may be TRBD1 (6 bases). The CDR3 covers 12 residues. CDR1 and CDR2 (germline): GTSNPN, SVGIG (reference sequence). Deletions cut 1 base from V and 7 bases from J, with 10 bases between. CDR3 amino acids: CAWSGGQREAFF. In DNA, the CDR3 is TGTGCCTGGAGTGGTGGACAGCGTGAAGCTTTCTTT.

The chain recombines TRBV5-1 with TRBJ2-1; D unresolved. There are 13 residues in the CDR3. Between the trimmed V and J ends, which lost 2 bases and 5 bases, there was a span of 8 bases. CDR1 is SGHRS and CDR2 is YFSETQ in the germline V gene. CDR3 amino acids: CASSFSRNNEQFF. The CDR3 DNA sequence: TGCGCCAGCAGCTTTTCCAGAAACAATGAGCAGTTCTTC.

Notes on this clone: The sample has other DNA sequences that encode this CDR3 too. The chain combines TRBV6-5 with TRBJ2-7; TRBD2 agrees at 12 bases. The CDR3 has 14 amino acids. V trimming: 6 bases; J trimming: 3 bases; junction bases outside the gene matches: 3. Per the germline V gene, CDR1 is MNHEY and CDR2 is SVGAGI. CDR3 nucleotides: TGTGCCAGCAGGAAGACTAGCGGGAGCTACGAGCAGTACTTC. This encodes CASRKTSGSYEQYF.

The DNA of the CDR3 is TGTGCCTGGAGTGAATCAGCGGGAACCGAGCAGTACTTC. Its protein product is CAWSESAGTEQYF. The chain carries TRBV30 and TRBJ2-7; 7 bases are shared with TRBD2. J lost 6 bases, V lost 1 base, and 6 bases had no gene match. The CDR3 consists of 13 residues. The germline V gene has CDR1 GTSNPN and CDR2 SVGIG (reference sequence).

This chain uses TRBV30 with TRBJ2-2; 7 bases match TRBD1. With V trimmed by 5 bases and J by 5 bases, 8 bases remained unmatched. The CDR3 consists of 14 residues. CDR1 and CDR2 (germline): GTSNPN, SVGIG (reference sequence). The CDR3 DNA follows: TGTGCCTGGGCGCCCCCGGACAGGACCGGGGAGCTGTTTTTT. Protein sequence: CAWAPPDRTGELFF.

The CDR3: CASSSPGQGLYEQYF. The CDR3 bases are TGTGCCAGCAGCAGCCCCGGACAGGGGCTCTACGAGCAGTACTTC. The V and J genes are TRBV27 and TRBJ2-7; 9 bases are shared with TRBD1. The CDR3 extends over 15 amino acids. V gave up 6 bases and J gave up 3 bases; unmatched junction bases: 9. Germline CDR1 and CDR2: MNHEY and SMNVEV (reference sequence).

The table lists this clone with a count of one. The rearrangement joins TRBV7-8 to TRBJ1-5; D unresolved. Germline V gene lookup returns CDR1 SGHVS and CDR2 FQNEAQ. V was cut by 5 bases and J by 3 bases, with 17 bases left in between. The CDR3 extends over 16 amino acids. The CDR3 loop is CASSLEAAHSNQPQHF. CDR3 DNA sequence: TGTGCCAGCAGCCTCGAGGCGGCCCACTCCAATCAGCCCCAGCATTTT.

Comments on this clone: A single base separates this from a much larger clone, so it may be a read error. The sample holds other DNA sequences that translate to the same CDR3. CDR3 nucleotide sequence: TGTGCCAGCAGTCCCTCTGGAAACACCATATATTTT. It codes for CASSPSGNTIYF. The chain links TRBV25-1 to TRBJ1-3; D gene ambiguous. V was pared by 5 bases and J by 0 bases, with 2 bases between. This CDR3 spans 12 amino acids. The germline V gene encodes CDR1 MGHDK and CDR2 SYGVNS.

The chain joins TRBV6-5 to TRBJ2-3; D possibly corresponds to TRBD1 (5 bases). Germline V lookup: CDR1 MNHEY, CDR2 SVGAGI. This CDR3 spans 15 amino acids. V dropped 2 bases and J dropped 2 bases, with 11 bases sitting between them. CDR3 nucleotide sequence: TGTGCCAGCAGTTACGGGGCCGCTTCCACAGATACGCAGTATTTT. The encoded protein is CASSYGAASTDTQYF.

The J gene is TRBJ2-5, the V gene TRBV6-5; 7 nucleotides align to TRBD2. V dropped 1 base and J dropped 1; count of bases not matched to a gene: 6. The CDR3 totals 16 residues. Germline V gives CDR1 MNHEY, CDR2 SVGAGI. This chain's CDR3 is CASSYYREARQETQYF. CDR3 nucleotides: TGTGCCAGCAGTTACTACCGGGAGGCCCGCCAAGAGACCCAGTACTTC.

This rearrangement joins TRBV5-4 to TRBJ1-1, with 7 bases lining up with TRBD1. Trimming took 0 bases from V and 3 from J; bases not matched to a gene: 14. Germline CDR1 SGHNT, CDR2 YYREEE (reference sequence). There are 18 residues in the CDR3. The chain's CDR3 is CASSLGGQYGLEDTEAFF. The CDR3 bases are TGTGCCAGCAGCTTGGGGGGACAGTACGGCTTAGAGGACACTGAAGCTTTCTTT.

This clone was observed a single time. The chain links TRBV5-1 to TRBJ1-2; D gene ambiguous. The CDR3 spans 15 residues. V gave up 0 bases and J gave up 6 bases, with 15 bases separating them. Germline V gene data show CDR1 as SGHRS and CDR2 as YFSETQ. CDR3 DNA: TGCGCCAGCAGCTTGGAGGGAAGGGTATTAGATGGCTACACCTTC. The encoded protein is CASSLEGRVLDGYTF.

This clone was observed many times. The chain has TRBV19 and TRBJ1-5; TRBD1 might be the D (6 bases). CDR1 is LNHDA, CDR2 SQIVND, per germline (reference sequence). V lost 5 bases and J 6 bases, leaving 14 bases between the germline ends. This CDR3 is built from 14 residues. The CDR3 bases are TGTGCCAGTAGTGGTACGGGGGGCCCTCAGCCCCAGCATTTT. Its protein product is CASSGTGGPQPQHF. The whole variable domain, remainder taken from reference TRBV19 and TRBJ1-5, is DGGITQSPKYLFRKEGQNVTLSCEQNLNHDAMYWYRQDPGQGLRLIYYSQIVNDFQKGDIAEGYSVSREKKESFPLTVTSAQKNPTAFYLCASSGTGGPQPQHFGDGTRLSIL.

This clone was observed a handful of times. This chain connects TRBV27 to TRBJ1-1; 7 bases align to TRBD1. There are 14 residues in the CDR3. Germline CDR1 reads MNHEY; CDR2 reads SMNVEV (reference sequence). Unmatched junction bases numbered 13, after V lost 10 bases and J lost 5 bases. The CDR3 loop is CATLREGARTEAFF. CDR3 in DNA: TGTGCCACCCTCCGCGAGGGGGCTCGTACTGAAGCTTTCTTT.

The sample holds one count of this clone. The chain couples TRBV11-1 to TRBJ1-5; D gene uncertain. The CDR3 is made up of 17 amino acids. Per the germline V gene, CDR1 is SGHAT and CDR2 is FQDESV (reference sequence). Trimming pared 7 bases from V and 1 base from J, leaving 20 bases between. In DNA form, the CDR3 reads TGTGCCAGCAATCGATTAGCTGGGAAACGGAGCAATCAGCCCCAGCATTTT. Protein sequence: CASNRLAGKRSNQPQHF.

This clone was counted many times. The gene calls are TRBV5-4 and TRBJ2-5; 10 bases align to TRBD2. The germline V gene encodes CDR1 SGHNT and CDR2 YYREEE (reference sequence). The CDR3 loop spans 16 amino acids. Trimming at V came to 4 bases and at J to 4 bases, leaving 10 bases not matched to a gene. CDR3 bases: TGTGCCAGCAGCCCCCGTCTAGCGGGAGCGGGAGAGACCCAGTACTTC. The encoded protein is CASSPRLAGAGETQYF.

The V gene is TRBV7-3, the J gene TRBJ1-1; unclear D gene. With 4 bases removed from V and 8 bases from J, the gap between germline ends came to 11 bases. Germline V gene sequence: CDR1 SGHTA, CDR2 FQGTGA. The CDR3 consists of 12 residues. The CDR3 DNA reads TGTGCCAGCAGCTCCCATGGAGAGGAAGCTTTCTTT. This encodes CASSSHGEEAFF.

The V and J genes are TRBV30 and TRBJ1-1; D is possibly TRBD1 (5 bases). Per the germline V gene, CDR1 is GTSNPN and CDR2 is SVGIG (reference sequence). The V end was cut by 2 bases, the J end by 4 bases, with 17 bases between. This CDR3 has 15 residues. CDR3 bases: TGTGCCTGGAGTAGGGACGGCCCACCCTTCACTGAAGCTTTCTTT. Amino acid sequence: CAWSRDGPPFTEAFF.